This T cell receptor (beta chain) is drawn from a study of neurological immune-mediated disorders. Study-level findings and limits: No sharing of CDR3 amino acid sequences was observed among expanded clones across subjects, suggesting private repertoires in all groups. Among 34 multiple sclerosis patients, phylogenetic grouping put the repertoires of 18 into a single related-CDR3 cluster, a possible signature. The greatest TCR clonal expansion occurred in HTLV-1-associated myelopathy and the least in multiple sclerosis, which fell below healthy controls.

Each TCR transcript was tagged with a 10-nucleotide random UMI during 5'RACE. From the 5' RACE reads, TCRdb called clonotypes with MiXCR, one entry per CDR3 protein. The sample records some 70,000 distinct CDR3 sequences, 4.5% to 5.5% being singletons. In regard to this clonotype: The antigen is undetermined. At one end, the junction sequence differs from germline, possibly due to a read error.

Germline V gives CDR1 MNHEY, CDR2 SMNVEV (reference sequence). This CDR3 comprises 13 residues. The sequenced sample consisted of PBMCs. The sequence came from a man under 40 with multiple sclerosis. The chain combines TRBV27 with TRBJ1-5; D uncertain. The CDR3, as DNA: TGTGCCAGCGGGTGGTTGGGCAATCAGCCCCAGAATTTT. Its translation: CASGWLGNQPQNF.